The sequence of this T cell receptor (beta chain) was determined in a study of T cells expressing NK-cell markers. As regards this clonotype: Its antigen is unknown.

One entry per CDR3 protein, without DNA, is what TCRdb gives after re-calling the 5' RACE reads. The repertoire table contains about 260,000 distinct CDR3 sequences. Germline CDR1 reads SQVTM; CDR2 reads ANQGSEA. This CDR3 spans 12 amino acids. Notes on the study in general: These same clonotypes (in a few donors) also led the CD3+CD56-NKG2C+ fraction. For a handful of donors, the dominant NKG2C+ clonotypes made up about 1.0-8% of their CD8+ T cells.

The sequenced material came from blood T cells: a sorted CD56 or NKG2C T cell subset, CD4+ or CD8+ T cells, or bulk PBMC T cells (not recorded which). V gene TRBV29-1 combines with J gene TRBJ1-1. The source of this sequence is a woman between 18 and 70 years old in good health. CDR3 sequence reads: CSVGRMNTEAFF.